The T cell receptor (beta chain) under discussion was sequenced for a study of cytomegalovirus exposure and HLA in healthy donors. Study findings and constraints: Being productive about 87% or about 30% of the time was typical of most TCR beta V segments in an earlier analysis. CMV serostatus stood as the only immune exposure information on hand. In a later analysis, most CMV-associated TCR beta chains appeared HLA-restricted.

Researchers ran the PCR with 60 Vbeta and 13 Jbeta primers. Sequenced by immunoSEQ multiplex PCR; TCRdb stores in-frame clones only, minus some. The repertoire has about 160,000 clones, 82% of them found once; the top ten carry around 1.5%. Each donor's status was that of a healthy bone marrow donor. About this clone itself: Its cognate antigen is unknown.

V was clipped by 6 bases and J by 3 bases; unmatched bases: 11. The CDR3 loop spans 17 amino acids. Germline lookup yields CDR1 KGHSH and CDR2 LQKENI. The V and J genes are TRBV18 and TRBJ2-5; 12 bases align to TRBD2. The receptor was isolated from a girl aged 10 to 17 in good health and CMV-seropositive. Material for sequencing was PBMCs. The CDR3 nucleotides read TGTGCCAGCTCCCCTACTCTAGCGGGAGGGCCGGAAGAGACCCAGTACTTC. This gives the protein CASSPTLAGGPEETQYF.